Presented here are 21 T cell receptor beta chains from one specimen sequenced in a study of blood T cell repertoires in COVID-19. Clones were sequenced by immunoSEQ multiplex PCR, and TCRdb holds only the in-frame ones, with some missing. The sample includes over 200,000 clones, 82% of them seen just once. Sequenced material: peripheral blood. The receptor source for this set is a woman aged 40 to 49 with acute or convalescent COVID-19.

This clone was detected a few times. The chain recombines TRBV27 with TRBJ1-1; TRBD1 aligns across 9 bases. Germline loops: CDR1 MNHEY, CDR2 SMNVEV (reference sequence). The junction had 5 bases not matched to a gene; V was cut back by 5 bases and J by 4 bases. The length of the CDR3 is 14 residues. In nucleotides, the CDR3 is TGTGCCAGCAGTATCTACAGGGGGCCCACTGAAGCTTTCTTT. This encodes CASSIYRGPTEAFF.

CDR3: CASVQTGSSYNSPLHF. The CDR3 DNA follows: TGTGCCAGCGTCCAGACGGGGAGCTCCTATAATTCACCCCTCCACTTT. V usage is TRBV2 and J usage is TRBJ1-6; D is unresolved. Germline V CDR1 and CDR2: SNHLY, FYNNEI. The CDR3 totals 16 residues. With 8 bases removed from V and 0 bases from J, the gap between germline ends came to 14 bases.

The chain joins TRBV4-3 to TRBJ2-5; 10 positions agree with TRBD2. CDR3 size: 17 residues. Germline CDR1 reads LGHNA; CDR2 reads YSLEER. V lost 0 bases to trimming and J lost 4 bases; unmatched junction nucleotides: 8. The CDR3 loop is CASSQETSGAGRETQYF. CDR3 nucleotide sequence: TGCGCCAGCAGCCAAGAAACTAGCGGGGCGGGTAGAGAGACCCAGTACTTC.

The chain recombines TRBV6-5 with TRBJ2-1, with a possible D match to TRBD1 (5 bases). Germline V gene lookup returns CDR1 MNHEY and CDR2 SVGAGI. The CDR3 spans 13 residues. V lost 6 bases and J lost 10, with 16 bases in between. CDR3 amino acids: CASSPRSRTEQFF. The CDR3 coding sequence is TGTGCCAGCAGCCCACGGTCGAGGACAGAGCAGTTCTTC.

This clone was observed a few times. The chain combines TRBV2 with TRBJ2-1; 12 bases map to TRBD2. Unmatched junction bases numbered 9, after V lost 0 bases and J lost 0 bases. Germline assignment: CDR1 SNHLY and CDR2 FYNNEI. The CDR3 consists of 20 residues. CDR3 bases: TGTGCCAGCAGTGAAGCGCCTGGGACTAGCGGGCGAAGCTCCTACAATGAGCAGTTCTTC. This sequence encodes CASSEAPGTSGRSSYNEQFF.

This chain joins TRBV4-2 and TRBJ1-1; D is perhaps TRBD1 (6 bases). The germline V gene encodes CDR1 LGHNA and CDR2 YNFKEQ. Trimming pared 0 bases from V and 5 bases from J, leaving 19 bases between. The CDR3 runs to 17 residues. The CDR3 protein is CASSQDIQDSLLTEAFF. The DNA for the CDR3 is TGTGCCAGCAGCCAAGATATTCAGGACAGCTTATTAACTGAAGCTTTCTTT.

The chain employs TRBV5-1 and TRBJ1-5, with TRBD1 identical over 7 bases. Germline V gives CDR1 SGHRS, CDR2 YFSETQ. Trimming at V came to 0 bases and at J to 2 bases, leaving 2 bases not matched to a gene. This CDR3 is 15 amino acids long. The CDR3 DNA reads as TGCGCCAGCAGCTTGGACGGGACAGGCAATCAGCCCCAGCATTTT. Protein sequence: CASSLDGTGNQPQHF.

The chain has TRBV5-8 and TRBJ1-5, with D possibly matching TRBD1 (6 bases). This CDR3 comprises 16 residues. The V end was cut by 1 base, the J end by 3 bases, with 14 bases between. Germline V gene sequence: CDR1 SGHTS, CDR2 YDEGEE. CDR3: CASSLRGQSFNQPQHF. The CDR3 region has the DNA TGTGCCAGCAGCTTGCGAGGACAGAGTTTCAATCAGCCCCAGCATTTT. The full variable domain, its missing parts supplied by reference TRBV5-8 and TRBJ1-5, is EAGVTQSPTHLIKTRGQQATLRCSPISGHTSVYWYQQALGLGLQFLLWYDEGEERNRGNFPPRFSGRQFPNYSSELNVNALELEDSALYLCASSLRGQSFNQPQHFGDGTRLSIL.

About this clone: Other DNA variants within this sample encode the same CDR3. This chain connects TRBV15 to TRBJ1-1; D is ambiguous. Trimming took 0 bases from V and 1 from J, leaving 6 bases between them. The CDR3 sequence is 14 residues long. Germline V gives CDR1 LNHNV, CDR2 YYDKDF (reference sequence). In DNA form, the CDR3 reads TGTGCCACCAGCAGAGAAGGAGGGAACACTGAAGCTTTCTTT. Translation gives CATSREGGNTEAFF.

The genes are TRBV2 and TRBJ1-2; D gene unclear. Germline V gives CDR1 SNHLY, CDR2 FYNNEI. The CDR3 loop spans 13 amino acids. V lost 8 bases and J 6 bases, leaving 16 bases between the germline ends. The CDR3 sequence: CASARLLRDGYTF. The CDR3, as DNA: TGTGCCAGCGCCCGTTTACTGAGGGATGGCTACACCTTC. The complete variable domain, with remaining parts taken from reference TRBV2 and TRBJ1-2, reads EPEVTQTPSHQVTQMGQEVILRCVPISNHLYFYWYRQILGQKVEFLVSFYNNEISEKSEIFDDQFSVERPDGSNFTLKIRSTKLEDSAMYFCASARLLRDGYTFGSGTRLTVV.

The rearrangement uses TRBV20-1 and TRBJ1-2; maybe TRBD1 (6 bases). V shed 3 bases and J shed 0 bases, with 20 bases lying between them. CDR1 DFQATT and CDR2 SNEGSKA come from the germline V gene (reference sequence). The CDR3 consists of 17 residues. In nucleotides, the CDR3 is TGCAGTGCTAGTGGGGTGGGGATACAGGGAGCTAACTATGGCTACACCTTC. This sequence encodes CSASGVGIQGANYGYTF.

The chain combines TRBV7-2 with TRBJ2-7; D perhaps matches TRBD2 (5 bases). CDR1 and CDR2 from the germline V gene are SGHTA and FQGNSA. The V end lost 2 bases, the J end lost 6 bases, and 14 bases lay between the germline ends. The CDR3 is 14 amino acids. Written as DNA, the CDR3 is TGTGCCAGCAGCTTATATCTCTACGGGGTCGAGCAGTACTTC. Translation: CASSLYLYGVEQYF.

This chain joins TRBV5-6 and TRBJ1-1; no reliable D call. V was clipped by 0 bases and J by 4 bases, with 13 bases between them. CDR3 length: 15 amino acids. The germline V gene encodes CDR1 SGHDT and CDR2 YYEEEE. In DNA, the CDR3 is TGTGCCAGCAGCTTGGACAGATATATAATCACTGAAGCTTTCTTT. It specifies CASSLDRYIITEAFF.

On this clone itself: This may stem from a read error, because a much larger clone lies one nucleotide away. The chain links TRBV9 to TRBJ2-5; 7 bases are a match to TRBD2. Losses at the gene ends were 0 bases for V and 7 bases for J; bases not matched to a gene: 0. This CDR3 comprises 12 residues. Germline V gene data show CDR1 as SGDLS and CDR2 as YYNGEE. CDR3 coding DNA: TGTGCCAGCAGCGTAGGGGAGGGGACCCAGTACTTC. Its protein is CASSVGEGTQYF.

The chain joins TRBV7-2 to TRBJ2-3; 8 positions match TRBD1. CDR1 and CDR2 from the germline V gene are SGHTA and FQGNSA. This CDR3 spans 16 amino acids. V gave up 2 bases and J gave up 2 bases; unmatched junction bases: 6. For the CDR3, the DNA is TGTGCCAGCAGCTTAACGGCAGGGGGCTACACAGATACGCAGTATTTT. Translated: CASSLTAGGYTDTQYF.

This rearrangement joins TRBV2 to TRBJ2-1, with D perhaps TRBD1 (6 bases). Trimming left V 4 bases short and J 0 bases short, with 13 bases between. Germline V CDR1 and CDR2: SNHLY, FYNNEI. The CDR3 has 16 amino acids. CDR3 loop: CASSADRPSSYNEQFF. In nucleotides, the CDR3 is TGTGCCAGCAGTGCAGACAGGCCTAGCTCCTACAATGAGCAGTTCTTC.

The chain is built from TRBV5-1 and TRBJ2-1; tentative D call: TRBD2 (6 bases). Per germline, CDR1 SGHRS and CDR2 YFSETQ. The CDR3 sequence is 15 residues long. The ends were cut back, 4 bases at V and 0 bases at J, with 11 bases in the middle. This chain's CDR3 is CASSPGESSYNEQFF. The DNA of the CDR3 is TGCGCCAGCAGCCCGGGGGAGAGCTCCTACAATGAGCAGTTCTTC.

This clone appeared a single time. The gene calls are TRBV11-2 and TRBJ1-2; TRBD1 might be the D (6 bases). This CDR3 spans 13 amino acids. Germline loops: CDR1 SGHAT, CDR2 FQNNGV. Trimming removed 0 bases at V and 8 bases at J, with 10 bases between. The CDR3 loop is CASSLEGARGYTF. The CDR3 DNA sequence: TGTGCCAGCAGCTTAGAGGGGGCGAGAGGCTACACCTTC.

CDR3 sequence (DNA): TGCGCCAGCAGCCCAGGCCCCACACGGATCGACATTCAGTACTTC. This codes for CASSPGPTRIDIQYF. This sequence joins TRBV4-3 and TRBJ2-4; D call uncertain. This CDR3 is built from 15 residues. Trimming removed 4 bases from V and 8 bases from J, with 18 bases in between. Germline CDR1 reads LGHNA; CDR2 reads YSLEER.

The rearrangement links TRBV10-2 to TRBJ2-5; 8 bases agree with TRBD2. The CDR3 is made up of 15 amino acids. The V and J ends lost 7 bases and 5 bases, in that order; junction bases with no gene match: 12. Germline V gene data show CDR1 as WSHSY and CDR2 as SAAADI. The CDR3 coding sequence is TGCGCCAGCACCTCACTAGCGGAGGCGACGGAGACCCAGTACTTC. Protein: CASTSLAEATETQYF.

The V and J genes are TRBV30 and TRBJ1-2, with TRBD1 as a possible D gene (5 bases). Germline V lookup: CDR1 GTSNPN, CDR2 SVGIG (reference sequence). V lost 4 bases to trimming and J lost 0 bases, with 6 bases between them. This CDR3 contains 12 residues. The CDR3, as DNA: TGTGCCTGGACAGGGTCTAACTATGGCTACACCTTC. The encoded protein is CAWTGSNYGYTF.